This T cell receptor beta chain was identified in a study of technical replicates of blood from a handful of donors. Libraries were prepared by immunoSEQ multiplex PCR; TCRdb keeps only in-frame clonotypes and omits some of them. The sample contains about 84,000 clones, 95% to 98% of which appear only once. This CDR3 contains 19 residues. V was clipped by 4 bases and J by 7 bases; unmatched bases: 19. Per the germline V gene, CDR1 is PRHDT and CDR2 is FYEKMQ (reference sequence). The table lists this clone with a count of one. The receptor was isolated from a human donor in good health. Sequencing was carried out using T cells isolated from PBMCs. V usage is TRBV13 and J usage is TRBJ1-4; 9 nucleotides align to TRBD1. CDR3 DNA sequence: TGTGCCAGCAGCTCACTAACCTGGGACAGGGACTCAAGTAGTGAAAAACTGTTTTTT. This gives the protein CASSSLTWDRDSSSEKLFF.